Following are 9 T cell receptor beta chains from one sample sequenced in a study of post-analysis software for immune sequencing data (dated by TCRdb to the mid-2010s). The study at large found these results: Patients showed significantly higher frequencies than controls for roughly five TRBV segments, among them TRBV5-6, TRBV5-1 and TRBV20-1.

Their target antigens are unknown. Libraries were constructed by PCR. TCRdb lists the instrument as Illumina HiSeq 2500. Unique molecular identifiers were incorporated into TCR beta cDNA libraries to reduce PCR and sequencing biases. TCRdb trimmed the raw reads at Q25, called clones with MiXCR and kept productive beta chains. Rows are combined by CDR3 protein, so each entry shows the most common genes and DNA. The sample table holds approximately 730,000 distinct CDR3 sequences, of which 40% to 55% were seen once. Clones ranked in the top ten supply around 4.7% of the sample. Specimen: blood. All receptors come from a girl aged 5 to 17 with multiple sclerosis.

This clonotype was counted a few times. The chain joins TRBV27 to TRBJ1-2; D is possibly TRBD1 (5 bases). Trimming removed 5 bases at V and 4 bases at J, with 11 bases between. The CDR3 sequence is 13 residues long. Germline CDR1 reads MNHEY; CDR2 reads SMNVEV (reference sequence). The CDR3 nucleotides are TGTGCCAGCAGTCCAGGGATACCCTATGGCTACACCTTC. It yields the protein CASSPGIPYGYTF.

This chain uses TRBV29-1 with TRBJ1-5; D gene uncertain. The CDR3 is 14 residues long. Germline CDR1 and CDR2: SQVTM and ANQGSEA. V gave up 7 bases and J gave up 3 bases, with 16 bases separating them. DNA of the CDR3: TGCAGCGCCCTCCCGGGTCTGGACAATCAGCCCCAGCATTTT. This sequence encodes CSALPGLDNQPQHF.

The gene calls are TRBV7-9 and TRBJ2-6; either TRBD1 or TRBD2 may fit D (5 bases each). CDR1 is SEHNR, CDR2 FQNEAQ, per germline (reference sequence). This CDR3 is 17 amino acids long. With 6 bases removed from V and 2 bases from J, the gap between germline ends came to 17 bases. The CDR3 sequence is CASRPPTGTTGANVLTF. The CDR3 nucleotides read TGTGCCAGCAGGCCACCTACCGGGACCACTGGGGCCAACGTCCTGACTTTC.

There are a few counts of this clonotype. The V gene is TRBV20-1, the J gene TRBJ1-2; 7 bases are shared with TRBD1. This CDR3 region has 15 residues. The junction had 7 bases not matched to a gene; V was cut back by 0 bases and J by 3 bases. Per the germline V gene, CDR1 is DFQATT and CDR2 is SNEGSKA (reference sequence). The CDR3 reads CSARDSRGGDYGYTF. The CDR3 DNA follows: TGCAGTGCTAGAGATTCAAGAGGGGGCGACTATGGCTACACCTTC.

The chain links TRBV7-3 to TRBJ1-2; 9 bases are a match to TRBD1. The CDR3 is 14 amino acids. Germline CDR1 and CDR2: SGHTA and FQGTGA. Trimming at V came to 2 bases and at J to 6 bases, leaving 4 bases not matched to a gene. The CDR3 is CASSLGQGRDGYTF. The CDR3, as DNA: TGTGCCAGCAGCTTAGGACAGGGGAGGGATGGCTACACCTTC.

The J gene is TRBJ2-3, the V gene TRBV7-9, with a possible D match to TRBD1 (6 bases). Trimming left V 0 bases short and J 10 bases short, with 11 bases between. Germline V gene data show CDR1 as SEHNR and CDR2 as FQNEAQ (reference sequence). There are 13 residues in the CDR3. The CDR3 loop reads CASSLALGASQYF. CDR3 nucleotide sequence: TGTGCCAGCAGCTTAGCTCTGGGGGCGTCGCAGTATTTT.

The CDR3 loop reads CASPGASAYNEQYF. The CDR3 nucleotides read TGTGCCAGCCCCGGAGCCAGTGCCTACAATGAGCAGTACTTC. V is TRBV7-9 and J is TRBJ2-1; no definite D call. The end of the DNA fits TRBJ2-7 better, so the J call may be wrong. Germline CDR1 reads SEHNR; CDR2 reads FQNEAQ (reference sequence). The length of the CDR3 is 14 residues.

V and J are TRBV20-1 and TRBJ1-6; TRBD1 matches 8 bases. V was pared by 3 bases and J by 5 bases, with 9 bases of the junction left unmatched. CDR1 is DFQATT and CDR2 is SNEGSKA in the germline V gene (reference sequence). The CDR3 totals 16 residues. Here the CDR3 reads CSARQGASHNNSPLHF. For the CDR3, the DNA is TGCAGTGCTAGGCAGGGGGCCTCCCACAATAATTCACCCCTCCACTTT.

This sequence joins TRBV6-1 and TRBJ2-7; perhaps TRBD1 as D (5 bases). In germline, CDR1 is MNHNS, CDR2 SASEGT. This CDR3 region has 13 residues. Trimming shortened V by 3 bases and J by 1 base, and 7 bases separated the two germline ends. CDR3 loop: CASSETESYEQYF. CDR3 in DNA: TGTGCCAGCAGTGAGACAGAATCCTACGAGCAGTACTTC.